The clone carrying this T cell receptor (beta chain) was seen only once. The antigen remains unidentified. The sample belongs to a study of Ad26.COV2.S vaccination and SARS-CoV-2 variants. The study's findings and limits: The TCR breadth and depth analyses may have understated or missed part of the total T cell responses.

TCRdb keeps only in-frame clones here, not all; method: immunoSEQ multiplex PCR. The sample has under 95,000 clones, more than 70% seen once. Sequencing was performed on peripheral blood, taken after recovery from COVID-19. The receptor was isolated from a human donor who had recovered from COVID-19.

The CDR3 here is CASSIQSEDEQYF. The CDR3 DNA is TGTGCCAGCTCAATCCAATCGGAGGACGAGCAGTACTTC. The gene calls are TRBV18 and TRBJ2-7, with a weak D call TRBD2 (5 bases). Germline CDR1 and CDR2: KGHSH and LQKENI. Trimming left V 5 bases short and J 5 bases short, with 13 bases between. This CDR3 is built from 13 residues. The variable domain in full, with the rest retrieved from reference TRBV18 and TRBJ2-7, is NAGVMQNPRHLVRRRGQEARLRCSPMKGHSHVYWYRQLPEEGLKFMVYLQKENIIDESGMPKERFSAEFPKEGPSILRIQQVVRGDSAAYFCASSIQSEDEQYFGPGTRLTVT.